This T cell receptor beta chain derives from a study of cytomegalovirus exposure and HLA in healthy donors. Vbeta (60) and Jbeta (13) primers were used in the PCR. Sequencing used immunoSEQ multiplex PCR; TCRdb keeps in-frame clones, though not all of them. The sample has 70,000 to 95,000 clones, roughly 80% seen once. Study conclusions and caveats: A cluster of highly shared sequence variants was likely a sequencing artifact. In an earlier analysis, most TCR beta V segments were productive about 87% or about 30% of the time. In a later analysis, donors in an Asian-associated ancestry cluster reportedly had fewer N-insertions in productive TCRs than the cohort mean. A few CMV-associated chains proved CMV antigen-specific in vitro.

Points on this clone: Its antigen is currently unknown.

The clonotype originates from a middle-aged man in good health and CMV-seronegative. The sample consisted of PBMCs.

The DNA of the CDR3 is TGTGCCAAACAGGGGTCCTACAATGAGCAGTTCTTC. It is translated as CAKQGSYNEQFF. The rearrangement links TRBV7-6 to TRBJ2-1, with 7 bases fitting TRBD1. Looked up from germline, CDR1 is SGHVS and CDR2 is FNYEAQ. This CDR3 contains 12 residues. V lost 10 bases to trimming and J lost 1 base; unmatched junction nucleotides: 1. Based on the CDR3 plus reference TRBV7-6 and TRBJ2-1, the full variable domain is GAGVSQSPRYKVTKRGQDVALRCDPISGHVSLYWYRQALGQGPEFLTYFNYEAQQDKSGLPNDRFSAERPEGSISTLTIQRTEQRDSAMYRCAKQGSYNEQFFGPGTRLTVL.